The rows below give T cell receptor beta chains drawn from one sample of a study of shared clonotypes between healthy human individuals. The data were produced by immunoSEQ multiplex PCR, yet TCRdb's version contains in-frame clones alone and is incomplete. Counted here are a few million clones, 90% to 95% occurring once; the ten biggest clones make up 0.39%. Sequenced: naive CD4+ T cells from PBMCs. These receptors were taken from a young man in good health. Some clones in this sample may be carry-over from other donors' samples. The CDR3 runs from the conserved cysteine through the conserved F or W. The D gene is left open where the match is weak. The listing skips clone size in some rows; elsewhere it reads once, few, many or a size class.

CDR3aa: CASSPGTGEQPQHF
CDR3nt: TGTGCCAGCTCACCCGGGACAGGGGAGCAGCCCCAGCATTTT
v_gene: TRBV18
abundance: -
d_gene: TRBD1
j_gene: TRBJ1-5

CDR3aa: CASREPQGRGTQYF
CDR3nt: TGTGCCAGCAGGGAACCCCAAGGACGAGGGACCCAGTACTTC
v_gene: TRBV13
abundance: -
d_gene: -
j_gene: TRBJ2-5

CDR3aa: CASSQGLGGRTYF
CDR3nt: TGTGCCAGCAGTCAGGGCCTCGGTGGGAGGACGTACTTC
v_gene: TRBV6-6
abundance: once
d_gene: -
j_gene: TRBJ2-7

CDR3aa: CASSIGGLLQETQYF
CDR3nt: TGTGCCAGTAGTATCGGGGGACTCCTCCAAGAGACCCAGTACTTC
v_gene: TRBV19
abundance: -
d_gene: -
j_gene: TRBJ2-5

CDR3aa: CASTALGGPPTWQPQHF
CDR3nt: TGTGCCAGTACTGCGCTGGGGGGTCCCCCTACATGGCAGCCCCAGCATTTT
v_gene: TRBV19
abundance: -
d_gene: -
j_gene: TRBJ1-5

CDR3aa: CASSRSGGRVSDTQYF
CDR3nt: TGTGCCAGCAGCCGCTCCGGCGGGAGGGTTTCAGATACGCAGTATTTT
v_gene: TRBV27
abundance: once
d_gene: TRBD2
j_gene: TRBJ2-3

CDR3aa: CASSKQGAGNEKLFF
CDR3nt: TGTGCCAGCAGCAAGCAGGGGGCTGGTAATGAAAAACTGTTTTTT
v_gene: TRBV11-2
abundance: -
d_gene: TRBD1
j_gene: TRBJ1-4

CDR3aa: CASSLAVQPRTDTQYF
CDR3nt: TGCGCCAGCAGCTTGGCCGTTCAACCACGCACAGATACGCAGTATTTT
v_gene: TRBV5-1
abundance: -
d_gene: -
j_gene: TRBJ2-3

CDR3aa: CASSSDYQGTQYF
CDR3nt: TGCGCCAGCAGCTCGGACTACCAAGGGACCCAGTACTTC
v_gene: TRBV5-1
abundance: once
d_gene: -
j_gene: TRBJ2-5

CDR3aa: CASSLGQGSTEAFF
CDR3nt: TGTGCCAGCAGCTTAGGGCAGGGGAGCACTGAAGCTTTCTTT
v_gene: TRBV7-9
abundance: -
d_gene: -
j_gene: TRBJ1-1

CDR3aa: CASSYRGGGGNQPQHF
CDR3nt: TGTGCCAGCAGCTACAGGGGGGGAGGCGGGAATCAGCCCCAGCATTTT
v_gene: TRBV6-5
abundance: -
d_gene: TRBD1
j_gene: TRBJ1-5

CDR3aa: CASSALAGLNYNEQFF
CDR3nt: TGTGCCAGCAGCGCACTAGCGGGGTTGAACTACAATGAGCAGTTCTTC
v_gene: TRBV7-8
abundance: -
d_gene: TRBD2
j_gene: TRBJ2-1

CDR3aa: CASSQEPAKNIQYF
CDR3nt: TGTGCCAGCAGCCAAGAACCAGCCAAAAACATTCAGTACTTC
v_gene: TRBV4-2
abundance: -
d_gene: -
j_gene: TRBJ2-4

CDR3aa: CASSIQSYRIEQFF
CDR3nt: TGTGCCAGTAGTATACAGTCCTACCGCATTGAGCAGTTCTTC
v_gene: TRBV19
abundance: -
d_gene: -
j_gene: TRBJ2-1

CDR3aa: CASSLGAASSGNTIYF
CDR3nt: TGTGCCAGCAGCTTGGGGGCGGCAAGCTCTGGAAACACCATATATTTT
v_gene: TRBV5-5
abundance: -
d_gene: -
j_gene: TRBJ1-3

CDR3aa: CASRAGGNTGELFF
CDR3nt: TGTGCCAGCAGGGCAGGGGGGAACACCGGGGAGCTGTTTTTT
v_gene: TRBV6-1
abundance: -
d_gene: TRBD1
j_gene: TRBJ2-2

CDR3aa: CSGAKPGTVNTEAFF
CDR3nt: TGCAGCGGAGCGAAGCCTGGGACGGTGAACACTGAAGCTTTCTTT
v_gene: TRBV29-1
abundance: -
d_gene: -
j_gene: TRBJ1-1

CDR3aa: CASTRTSGQETQYF
CDR3nt: TGCGCCAGCACCCGGACTAGCGGCCAAGAGACCCAGTACTTC
v_gene: TRBV5-1
abundance: -
d_gene: TRBD2
j_gene: TRBJ2-5

CDR3aa: CASSPYREDTGELFF
CDR3nt: TGTGCCAGCTCACCCTACCGGGAGGACACCGGGGAGCTGTTTTTT
v_gene: TRBV18
abundance: -
d_gene: TRBD2
j_gene: TRBJ2-2

CDR3aa: CASSVTGGGFEKLFF
CDR3nt: TGTGCCAGCAGCGTAACAGGGGGCGGCTTCGAAAAACTGTTTTTT
v_gene: TRBV7-2
abundance: -
d_gene: TRBD1
j_gene: TRBJ1-4

CDR3aa: CATCGLAAFSYNEQFF
CDR3nt: TGTGCCACCTGCGGGCTAGCGGCCTTCTCCTACAATGAGCAGTTCTTC
v_gene: TRBV28
abundance: -
d_gene: TRBD2
j_gene: TRBJ2-1

CDR3aa: CASRLRPPGSEAFF
CDR3nt: TGTGCCAGCAGACTACGGCCTCCGGGCTCTGAAGCTTTCTTT
v_gene: TRBV7-2
abundance: once
d_gene: -
j_gene: TRBJ1-1

CDR3aa: CASSPARTGHSGWYEQYF
CDR3nt: TGCGCCAGCAGCCCCGCCCGGACGGGACATAGCGGGTGGTACGAGCAGTACTTC
v_gene: TRBV5-1
abundance: -
d_gene: -
j_gene: TRBJ2-7

CDR3aa: CASSLVLFRGPASEQFF
CDR3nt: TGTGCCAGCAGCTTAGTCCTGTTTCGGGGCCCGGCCAGTGAGCAGTTCTTC
v_gene: TRBV11-2
abundance: -
d_gene: -
j_gene: TRBJ2-1

CDR3aa: CASSPGGAGAPYEQYF
CDR3nt: TGTGCCAGCAGCCCAGGGGGGGCGGGAGCTCCCTACGAGCAGTACTTC
v_gene: TRBV5-6
abundance: -
d_gene: -
j_gene: TRBJ2-7

CDR3aa: CASSIGTAESYGYTF
CDR3nt: TGTGCCAGTAGTATCGGGACGGCGGAGAGCTATGGCTACACCTTC
v_gene: TRBV19
abundance: once
d_gene: -
j_gene: TRBJ1-2

CDR3aa: CATSRVQNTGGYTF
CDR3nt: TGTGCCACCAGCAGAGTACAAAATACTGGAGGCTACACCTTC
v_gene: TRBV15
abundance: -
d_gene: -
j_gene: TRBJ1-2